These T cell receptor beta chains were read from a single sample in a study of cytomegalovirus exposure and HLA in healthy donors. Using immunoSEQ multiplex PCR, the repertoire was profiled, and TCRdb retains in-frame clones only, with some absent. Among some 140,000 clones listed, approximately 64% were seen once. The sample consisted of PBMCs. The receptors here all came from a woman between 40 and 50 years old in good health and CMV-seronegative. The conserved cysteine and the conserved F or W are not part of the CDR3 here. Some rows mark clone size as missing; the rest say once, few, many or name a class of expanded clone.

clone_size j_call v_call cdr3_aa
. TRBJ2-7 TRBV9 ASSVGTVSSEQY
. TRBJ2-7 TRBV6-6 ASSSGGLAGPEQY
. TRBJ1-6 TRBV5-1 ASSPGQGERNSPLH
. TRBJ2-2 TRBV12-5 ASGPGWNTGELF
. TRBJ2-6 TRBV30 ACRPPEGTGANVLT
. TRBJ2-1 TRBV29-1 SVRRGTNNEQF
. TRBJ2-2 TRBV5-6 ASSLRQGTGELF
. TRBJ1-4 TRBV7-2 ASSPVGAATNEKLF
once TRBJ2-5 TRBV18 ASSPRAGEGEETQY
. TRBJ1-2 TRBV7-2 ASSLDRGWGYT
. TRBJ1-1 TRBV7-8 ASSFPQGRLGTEAF
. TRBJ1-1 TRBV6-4 ASSERAGSFTEAF
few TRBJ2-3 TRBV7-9 ASSYSFGTDTQY
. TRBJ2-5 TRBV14 ASSHRLTSGAWAAETQY
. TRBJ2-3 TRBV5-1 ASSFPGSSTDTQY
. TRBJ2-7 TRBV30 AWSTGTGSLYYEQY
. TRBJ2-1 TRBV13 ASSSRPGSGGSYNEQF
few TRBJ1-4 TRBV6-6 ASSPTGGNEKLF
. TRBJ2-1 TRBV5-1 ASRGAGNGEQF
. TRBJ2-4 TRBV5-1 ASSLVGGQDKNIQY
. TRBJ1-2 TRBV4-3 ASSQDFTPGQNYGYT
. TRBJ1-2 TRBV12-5 ASGLDRGGYT
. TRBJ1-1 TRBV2 ASKLDSANTEAF
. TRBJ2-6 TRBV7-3 ASSLLGAKGANVLT
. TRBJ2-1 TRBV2 ASTPGRGGYNEQF
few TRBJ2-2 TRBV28 ASSTPGQGIGELF
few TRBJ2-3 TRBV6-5 ASTAGRDTQY
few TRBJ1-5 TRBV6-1 ASSESGVQPQH
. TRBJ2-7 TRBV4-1 ASSHVAGTGTSYEQY
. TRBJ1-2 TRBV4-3 ASSQDYGPNYGYT
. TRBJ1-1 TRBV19 ASSITGLNTEAF
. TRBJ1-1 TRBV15 ATSRSSGGRTEAF
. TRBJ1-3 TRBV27 ASSLRGSGNTIY
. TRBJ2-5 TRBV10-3 AISEKAGGKETQY
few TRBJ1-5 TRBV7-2 ASSLFGVDQPQH
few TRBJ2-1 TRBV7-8 ASTLLRHDNEQF
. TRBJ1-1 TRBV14 ASSQRVFPDRVVSNTEAF
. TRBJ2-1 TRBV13 ASSEQGASSYNEQF
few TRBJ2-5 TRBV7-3 ASSLGLAGGQETQY
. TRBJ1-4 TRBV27 ASSLGRTAEKLF
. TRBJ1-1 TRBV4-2 ASSQDVGVGAF